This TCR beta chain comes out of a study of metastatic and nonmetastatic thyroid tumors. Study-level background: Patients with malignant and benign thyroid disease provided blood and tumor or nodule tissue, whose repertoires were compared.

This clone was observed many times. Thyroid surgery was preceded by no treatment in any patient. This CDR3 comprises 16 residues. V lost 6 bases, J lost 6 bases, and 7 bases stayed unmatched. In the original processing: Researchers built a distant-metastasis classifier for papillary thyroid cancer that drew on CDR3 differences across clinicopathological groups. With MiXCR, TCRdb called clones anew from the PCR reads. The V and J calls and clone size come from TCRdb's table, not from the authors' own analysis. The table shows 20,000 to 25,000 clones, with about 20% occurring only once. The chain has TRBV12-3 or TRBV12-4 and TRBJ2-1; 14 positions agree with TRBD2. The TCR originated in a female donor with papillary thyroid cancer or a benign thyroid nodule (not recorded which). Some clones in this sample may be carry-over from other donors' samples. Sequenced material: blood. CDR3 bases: TGTGCCAGCAGGGTGACTAGCGGGGGGGCGGGCAATGAGCAGTTCTTC. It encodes CASRVTSGGAGNEQFF.